The clone carrying this T cell receptor beta chain appeared once. These data are taken from a study of blood T cell repertoires in COVID-19. The germline V gene has CDR1 LGHNA and CDR2 YSLEER. There are 13 residues in the CDR3. The V and J ends lost 4 bases and 2 bases respectively, with 9 bases between them. Sequencing used immunoSEQ multiplex PCR; TCRdb keeps in-frame clones, though not all of them. The sample lists 65,000 to 90,000 clones; over 80% were seen once. The receptor was isolated from an elderly man with active or convalescent COVID-19. The sample was peripheral blood. This chain links TRBV4-3 with TRBJ2-7; D might be TRBD1 (5 bases). CDR3 sequence: CASSLGAAYEQYF. CDR3 in DNA: TGCGCCAGCAGCCTAGGGGCAGCCTACGAGCAGTACTTC.